This T cell receptor (beta chain) was obtained from a study of control samples from healthy donors and cancer patients (dated by TCRdb to between 2020 and 2021). Only one count was recorded for this clone. It lacks a known antigen. Base quality data are lacking; no much larger clone is found one base away. To prepare the library, the immunoSEQ multiplex PCR assay was applied. Sourced from immuneACCESS, this table was stored by TCRdb with only in-frame sequences that have V and J called. A share of the clones is absent; for the studies checked, an unresolved V gene accounts for under half, and the remainder has no known explanation. This sample lists around 90,000 clones; 70% to 90% were detected once. The ten largest clones capture approximately 2.1% of the sample. Reading from cysteine to phenylalanine, the CDR3 counts 13 amino acids. Just the 39-base CDR3 DNA is kept, in frame starting at base 1. V loses 3 bases of germline sequence and J loses 0 bases, and the interval between the two ends is 6 bases. CDR1 and CDR2 were assigned from the germline V gene as SQVTM and ANQGSEA.

The sequence was obtained from a woman aged 40 to 55 in good health. The V and J genes are TRBV29-1 and TRBJ1-5; no D gene is confidently identified. The sequencing input was blood. The CDR3 region reads CSVDDGSNQPQHF. DNA sequence: TGCAGCGTTGATGATGGTAGCAATCAGCCCCAGCATTTT.